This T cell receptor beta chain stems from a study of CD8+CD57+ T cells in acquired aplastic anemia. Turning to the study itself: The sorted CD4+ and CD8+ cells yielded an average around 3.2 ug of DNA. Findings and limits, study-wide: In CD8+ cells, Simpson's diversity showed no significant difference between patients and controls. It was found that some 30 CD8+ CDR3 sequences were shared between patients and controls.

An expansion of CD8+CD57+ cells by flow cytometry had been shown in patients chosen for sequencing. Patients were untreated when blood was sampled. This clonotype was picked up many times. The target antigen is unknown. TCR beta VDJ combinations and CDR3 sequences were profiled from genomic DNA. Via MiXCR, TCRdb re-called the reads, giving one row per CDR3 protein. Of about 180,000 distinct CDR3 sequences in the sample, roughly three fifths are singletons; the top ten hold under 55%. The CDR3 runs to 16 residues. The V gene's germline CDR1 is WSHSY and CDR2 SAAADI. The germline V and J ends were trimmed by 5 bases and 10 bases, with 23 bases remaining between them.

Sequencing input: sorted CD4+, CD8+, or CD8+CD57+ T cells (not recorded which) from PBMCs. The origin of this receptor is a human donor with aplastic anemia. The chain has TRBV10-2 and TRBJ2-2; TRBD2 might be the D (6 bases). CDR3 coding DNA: TGCGCCAGCAGTCCCCGGGAGAGGGGAGTGCTTGCGGAGCTGTTTTTT. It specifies CASSPRERGVLAELFF.